This TCR beta chain was sequenced for a study of cytomegalovirus exposure and HLA in healthy donors. Study-level background: Earlier, approximately 190 million T cells were analyzed, and approximately 110 million unique TCR beta sequences were found among them. Study outcomes and limitations: Apart from CMV serostatus, no immune exposure information was available. A reported reduction in N-insertions relative to the approximately 600-donor mean was seen in an Asian-associated ancestry cluster in a later analysis.

The CDR3 consists of 12 residues. The V end was cut by 6 bases, the J end by 7 bases, with 9 bases between. The germline gives CDR1 LNHDA, CDR2 SQIVND (reference sequence). 13 Jbeta primers and 60 Vbeta primers were used for the PCR. This table comes from immunoSEQ multiplex PCR, and its TCRdb copy is limited to in-frame clones, with some not included. The sample contains 150,000 to 200,000 clones, about three quarters of which appear only once. As concerns this clone: As yet, its antigen is unknown.

The V gene is TRBV19, the J gene TRBJ2-2; TRBD1 is a possible D gene (6 bases). The sequenced sample was PBMCs. The receptor's source is a woman between 35 and 50 years old in good health and CMV-seronegative. This chain's CDR3 is CASSKGVGELFF. CDR3 DNA sequence: TGTGCCAGTAGCAAGGGGGTCGGGGAGCTGTTTTTT.